In its sample, the clone carrying this TCR beta chain was seen a few times. CDR3 length: 15 amino acids. Trimming stripped 0 bases from V and 4 bases from J, with 13 bases between. CDR1 and CDR2 from the germline V gene are SGHRS and YFSETQ. The data derive from a study of patients and donors after allogeneic stem cell transplantation. In TCRdb, the RT-PCR reads were re-called with MiXCR into one record per CDR3 protein. The repertoire consists of about 40,000 distinct CDR3 sequences, with roughly 30% occurring once and the leading ten covering about three quarters. The genes are TRBV5-1 and TRBJ1-1, with D unresolved. Sequencing input: blood, either unsorted or a sorted T cell fraction (not recorded which). This clonotype originated in a human donor who was either an allogeneic HSCT recipient or a stem cell or donor lymphocyte infusion donor (not recorded which). It is not recorded whose cells these are; they may come from a transplant donor. The CDR3 sequence: CASSLESSPATEAFF. CDR3 nucleotide sequence: TGCGCCAGCAGCTTGGAGAGTTCCCCGGCCACTGAAGCTTTCTTT.